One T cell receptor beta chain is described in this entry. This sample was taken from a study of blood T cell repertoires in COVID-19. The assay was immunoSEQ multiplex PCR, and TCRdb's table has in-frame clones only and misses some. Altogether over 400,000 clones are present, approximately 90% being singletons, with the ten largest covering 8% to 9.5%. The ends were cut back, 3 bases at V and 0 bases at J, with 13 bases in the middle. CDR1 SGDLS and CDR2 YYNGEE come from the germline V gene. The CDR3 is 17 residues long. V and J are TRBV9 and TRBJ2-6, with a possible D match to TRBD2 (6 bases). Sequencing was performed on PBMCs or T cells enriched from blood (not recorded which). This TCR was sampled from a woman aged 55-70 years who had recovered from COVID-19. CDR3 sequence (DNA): TGTGCCAGCAGCGCCATAGTGGGAGGCTCTGGGGCCAACGTCCTGACTTTC. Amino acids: CASSAIVGGSGANVLTF.